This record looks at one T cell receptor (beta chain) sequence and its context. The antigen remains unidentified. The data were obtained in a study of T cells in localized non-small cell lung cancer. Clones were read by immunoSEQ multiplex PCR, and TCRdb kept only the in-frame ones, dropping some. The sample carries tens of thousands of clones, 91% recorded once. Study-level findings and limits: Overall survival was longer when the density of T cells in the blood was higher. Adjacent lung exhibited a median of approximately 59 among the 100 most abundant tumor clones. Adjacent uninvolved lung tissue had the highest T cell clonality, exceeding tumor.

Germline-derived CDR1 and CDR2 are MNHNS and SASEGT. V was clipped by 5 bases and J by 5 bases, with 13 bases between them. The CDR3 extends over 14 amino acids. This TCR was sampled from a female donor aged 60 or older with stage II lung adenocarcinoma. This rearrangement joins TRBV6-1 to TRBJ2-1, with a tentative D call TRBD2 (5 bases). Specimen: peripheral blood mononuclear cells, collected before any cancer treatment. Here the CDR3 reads CASSLSQRNNEQFF. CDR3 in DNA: TGTGCCAGCAGTCTGTCTCAGCGGAACAATGAGCAGTTCTTC.